Each of the 8 T cell receptor beta chains below was sequenced from the same sample in a study of Ad26.COV2.S vaccination and SARS-CoV-2 variants (dated by TCRdb to the early 2020s). The intended sense of this specimen's treatment or condition label: approximately 18 received Ad26.COV2.S at low or high dose, single or two shots; roughly five received placebo; per-sample allocation not given. For vaccine and placebo recipients, repertoires were sequenced using samples collected on day 63 after the first injection. The library was made by the immunoSEQ multiplex PCR assay. TCRdb carries this immuneACCESS record with in-frame sequences only. Its versions omit some clonotypes, under half of them owing to an unresolved V gene in the studies checked, with the rest unexplained. This sample lists fewer than 400,000 clones; about 88% were detected once. Together, the top ten hold under 2% of the sample. Sequencing used peripheral blood, obtained in a trial of Ad26.COV2.S vaccine versus placebo. Every receptor here comes from a person aged 18-60 years who received the Ad26.COV2.S COVID-19 vaccine or a placebo.

This sequence joins TRBV5-1 and TRBJ2-3, with 13 bases identical to TRBD2. The CDR3 spans 16 residues. The germline V gene encodes CDR1 SGHRS and CDR2 YFSETQ. The J segment lost 3 bases and the V segment lost 4 bases, leaving 5 bases of the junction unmatched. CDR3 sequence reads: CASSAGTSGMTDTQYF. The DNA for the CDR3 is TGCGCCAGCAGCGCGGGGACTAGCGGGATGACAGATACGCAGTATTTT. Full variable domain (rest looked up from reference TRBV5-1 and TRBJ2-3): KAGVTQTPRYLIKTRGQQVTLSCSPISGHRSVSWYQQTPGQGLQFLFEYFSETQRNKGNFPGRFSGRQFSNSRSEMNVSTLELGDSALYLCASSAGTSGMTDTQYFGPGTRLTVL.

The chain joins TRBV15 to TRBJ1-1; D may be TRBD1 (5 bases). The V gene lost 4 bases and the J gene lost 3 bases, with 9 bases spanning the gap. The CDR3 is made up of 13 amino acids. Germline V gives CDR1 LNHNV, CDR2 YYDKDF (reference sequence). The CDR3 reads CATSIQGDTEAFF. CDR3 DNA: TGTGCCACCAGCATCCAAGGGGACACTGAAGCTTTCTTT.

The rearrangement joins TRBV3-1 (or the pseudogene TRBV3-2) to TRBJ2-1; 7 bases agree with TRBD2. Germline-derived CDR1 and CDR2 are LGHDT and YNNKEL (reference sequence). The junction had 9 bases not matched to a gene; V was cut back by 4 bases and J by 9 bases. The CDR3 loop spans 14 amino acids. CDR3 bases: TGTGCCAGCAGCCGCCGTTTGATAGCGGGTGAGCAGTTCTTC. Translating it yields CASSRRLIAGEQFF.

The DNA for the CDR3 is TGCGCCAGCCAGGGGCGGGTCACAGATACGCAGTATTTT. Protein sequence: CASQGRVTDTQYF. This chain connects TRBV5-1 to TRBJ2-3; tentative D call: TRBD1 (6 bases). Germline-derived CDR1 and CDR2 are SGHRS and YFSETQ. The V gene lost 7 bases and the J gene lost 2 bases, with 11 bases spanning the gap. The CDR3 has 13 residues.

The gene calls are TRBV7-2 and TRBJ1-2; D not certain. From germline, CDR1 is SGHTA and CDR2 FQGNSA. The ends were cut back, 4 bases at V and 2 bases at J, with 11 bases in the middle. CDR3 length: 14 residues. The CDR3 here is CASSSAGINYGYTF. DNA of the CDR3: TGTGCCAGCAGCTCGGCCGGTATAAACTATGGCTACACCTTC.

CDR3 residues: CASSLAGPGQGNEKLFF. The CDR3 DNA reads TGTGCCAGCAGCTTAGCCGGGCCGGGACAGGGTAACGAAAAACTGTTTTTT. The chain employs TRBV11-3 and TRBJ1-4, with 9 bases lining up with TRBD1. V lost 1 base and J lost 8; bases outside the gene matches: 11. Per germline, CDR1 SGHNT and CDR2 YENEEA. The CDR3 has 17 residues. The complete variable domain, with remaining parts taken from reference TRBV11-3 and TRBJ1-4, reads EAGVVQSPRYKIIEKKQPVAFWCNPISGHNTLYWYLQNLGQGPELLIRYENEEAVDDSQLPKDRFSAERLKGVDSTLKIQPAELGDSAVYLCASSLAGPGQGNEKLFFGSGTQLSVL.

This clone turned up a few times. The genes are TRBV30 and TRBJ2-7; the match to TRBD1 covers 10 bases. Germline CDR1 GTSNPN, CDR2 SVGIG (reference sequence). CDR3 length: 13 amino acids. Germline trimming cut 6 bases from V and 4 bases from J; bases unmatched to any gene: 6. The CDR3 DNA is TGTGCCTGTTCCCTGGGACAGGGGTACGAGCAGTACTTC. Amino acid sequence: CACSLGQGYEQYF.

The gene calls are TRBV27 and TRBJ1-2; D perhaps matches TRBD1 (5 bases). The CDR3 extends over 17 amino acids. The germline gives CDR1 MNHEY, CDR2 SMNVEV (reference sequence). V was pared by 5 bases and J by 7 bases, with 26 bases between. For the CDR3, the DNA is TGTGCCAGCAGTCCCTACATGGACGCTTCCATGGGGGGTGGCTACACCTTC. Amino acid sequence: CASSPYMDASMGGGYTF.